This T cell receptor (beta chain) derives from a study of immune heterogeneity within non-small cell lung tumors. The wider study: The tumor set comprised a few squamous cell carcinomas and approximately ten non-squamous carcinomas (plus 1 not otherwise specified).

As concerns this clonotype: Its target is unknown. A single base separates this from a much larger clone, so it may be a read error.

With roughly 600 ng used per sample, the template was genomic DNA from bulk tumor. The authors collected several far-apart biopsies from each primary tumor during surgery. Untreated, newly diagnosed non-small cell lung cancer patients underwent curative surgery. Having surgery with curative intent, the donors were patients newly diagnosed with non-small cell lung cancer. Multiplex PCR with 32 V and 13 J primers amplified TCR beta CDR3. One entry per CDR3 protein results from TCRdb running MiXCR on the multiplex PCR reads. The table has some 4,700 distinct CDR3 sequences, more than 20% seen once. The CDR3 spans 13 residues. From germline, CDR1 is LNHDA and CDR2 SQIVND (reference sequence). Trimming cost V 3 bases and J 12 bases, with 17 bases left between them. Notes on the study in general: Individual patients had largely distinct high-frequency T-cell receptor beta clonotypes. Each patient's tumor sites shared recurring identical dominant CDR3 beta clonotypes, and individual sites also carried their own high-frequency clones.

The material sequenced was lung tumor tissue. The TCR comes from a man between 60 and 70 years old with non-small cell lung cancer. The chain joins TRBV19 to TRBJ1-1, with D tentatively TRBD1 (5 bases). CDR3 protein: CASSILGGLGSFF. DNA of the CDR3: TGTGCCAGTAGTATTTTGGGGGGGTTAGGATCTTTCTTT.